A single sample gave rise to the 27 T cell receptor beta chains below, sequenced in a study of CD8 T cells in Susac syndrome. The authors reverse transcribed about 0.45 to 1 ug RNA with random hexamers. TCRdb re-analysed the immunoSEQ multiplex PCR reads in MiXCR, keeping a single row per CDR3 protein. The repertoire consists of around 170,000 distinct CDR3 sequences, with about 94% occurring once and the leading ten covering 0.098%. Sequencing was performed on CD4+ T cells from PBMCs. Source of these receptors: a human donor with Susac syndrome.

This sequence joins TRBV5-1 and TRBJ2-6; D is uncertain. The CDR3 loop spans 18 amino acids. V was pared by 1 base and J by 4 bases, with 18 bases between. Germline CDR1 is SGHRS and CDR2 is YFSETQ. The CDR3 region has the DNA TGCGCCAGCAGCTTGACCCAGGTGTCGAGTGCGGGGGCCAACGTCCTGACTTTC. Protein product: CASSLTQVSSAGANVLTF.

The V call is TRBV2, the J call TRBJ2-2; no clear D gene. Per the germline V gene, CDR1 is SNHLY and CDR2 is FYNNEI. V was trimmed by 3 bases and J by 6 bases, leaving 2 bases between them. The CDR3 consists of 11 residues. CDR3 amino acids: CASSDPGELFF. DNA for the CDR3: TGTGCCAGCAGTGACCCCGGGGAGCTGTTTTTT.

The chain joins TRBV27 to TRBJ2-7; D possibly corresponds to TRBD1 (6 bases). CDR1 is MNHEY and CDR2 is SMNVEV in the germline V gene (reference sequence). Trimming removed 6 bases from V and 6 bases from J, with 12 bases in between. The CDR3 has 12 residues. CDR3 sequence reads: CASRGWGREQYF. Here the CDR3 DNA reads TGTGCCAGCAGAGGATGGGGGCGCGAGCAGTACTTC.

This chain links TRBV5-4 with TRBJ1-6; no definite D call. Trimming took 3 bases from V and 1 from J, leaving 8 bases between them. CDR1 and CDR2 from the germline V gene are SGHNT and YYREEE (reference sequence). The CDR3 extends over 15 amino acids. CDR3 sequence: CASSSQQSYNSPLHF. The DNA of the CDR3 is TGTGCCAGCAGCTCACAACAGTCCTATAATTCACCCCTCCACTTT.

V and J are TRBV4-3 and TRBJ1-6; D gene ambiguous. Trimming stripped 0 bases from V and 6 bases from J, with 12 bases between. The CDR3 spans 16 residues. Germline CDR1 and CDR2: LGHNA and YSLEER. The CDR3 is CASSQDHGDSNSPLHF. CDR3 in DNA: TGCGCCAGCAGCCAAGATCACGGAGATAGTAATTCACCCCTCCACTTT.

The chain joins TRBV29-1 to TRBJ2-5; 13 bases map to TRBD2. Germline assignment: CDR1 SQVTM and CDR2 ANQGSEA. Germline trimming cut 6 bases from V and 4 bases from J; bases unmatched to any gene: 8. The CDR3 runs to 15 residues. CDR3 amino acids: CSVARGLAGVETQYF. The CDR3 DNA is TGCAGCGTGGCCCGAGGACTAGCGGGGGTAGAGACCCAGTACTTC.

CDR3 DNA: TGCGCCAGCAGCCAATCGATCCACGAGCAGTTCTTC. This encodes CASSQSIHEQFF. This sequence joins TRBV4-1 and TRBJ2-1; no clear D. Trimming cost V 2 bases and J 10 bases, with 9 bases left between them. The CDR3 contains 12 residues. CDR1 is MGHRA and CDR2 is YSYEKL in the germline V gene.

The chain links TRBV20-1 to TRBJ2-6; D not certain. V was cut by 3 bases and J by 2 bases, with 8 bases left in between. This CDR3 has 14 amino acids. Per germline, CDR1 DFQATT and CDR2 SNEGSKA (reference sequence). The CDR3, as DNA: TGCAGTGCTAGGGTTGGGGCTGGGGCCAACGTCCTGACTTTC. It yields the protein CSARVGAGANVLTF.

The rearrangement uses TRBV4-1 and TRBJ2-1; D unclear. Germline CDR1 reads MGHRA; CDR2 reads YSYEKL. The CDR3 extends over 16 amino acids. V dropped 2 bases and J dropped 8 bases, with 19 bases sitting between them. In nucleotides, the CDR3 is TGCGCCAGCAGCCAATCGTCACTATCTCTCCGCCATGAGCAGTTCTTC. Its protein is CASSQSSLSLRHEQFF.

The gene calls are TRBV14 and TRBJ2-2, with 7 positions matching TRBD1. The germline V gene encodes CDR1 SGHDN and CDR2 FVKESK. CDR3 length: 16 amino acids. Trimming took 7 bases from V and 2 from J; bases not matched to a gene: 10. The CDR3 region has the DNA TGTGCCAGCAATACCCTGGGACAGCCAAACACCGGGGAGCTGTTTTTT. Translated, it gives CASNTLGQPNTGELFF.

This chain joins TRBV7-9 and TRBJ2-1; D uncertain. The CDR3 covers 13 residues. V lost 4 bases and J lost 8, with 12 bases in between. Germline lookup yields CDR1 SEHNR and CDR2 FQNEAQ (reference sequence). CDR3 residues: CASSSPDSDEQFF. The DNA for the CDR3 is TGTGCCAGCAGCTCTCCTGACTCGGATGAGCAGTTCTTC.

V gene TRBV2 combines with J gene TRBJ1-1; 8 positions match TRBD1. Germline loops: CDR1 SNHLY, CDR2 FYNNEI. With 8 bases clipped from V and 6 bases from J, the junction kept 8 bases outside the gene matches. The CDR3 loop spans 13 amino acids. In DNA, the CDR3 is TGTGCCAGCGGACAGGGTCGGGTGGCTGAAGCTTTCTTT. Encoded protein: CASGQGRVAEAFF.

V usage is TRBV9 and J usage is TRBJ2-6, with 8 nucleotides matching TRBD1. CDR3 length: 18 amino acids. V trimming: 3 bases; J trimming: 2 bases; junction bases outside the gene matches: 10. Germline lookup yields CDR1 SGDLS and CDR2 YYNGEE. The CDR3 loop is CASSAGTGSRTGANVLTF. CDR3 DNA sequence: TGTGCCAGCAGCGCGGGGACAGGAAGTAGGACTGGGGCCAACGTCCTGACTTTC. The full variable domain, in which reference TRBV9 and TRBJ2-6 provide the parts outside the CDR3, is DSGVTQTPKHLITATGQRVTLRCSPRSGDLSVYWYQQSLDQGLQFLIQYYNGEERAKGNILERFSAQQFPDLHSELNLSSLELGDSALYFCASSAGTGSRTGANVLTFGAGSRLTVL.

In nucleotides, the CDR3 is TGTGCCAGCAGGCCCCCAGCGGGGGGATACAATGAGCAGTTCTTC. The encoded protein is CASRPPAGGYNEQFF. The rearrangement links TRBV6-2 or TRBV6-3 to TRBJ2-1; 9 nucleotides match TRBD2. The CDR3 has 15 amino acids. The ends lost 6 bases at V and 4 bases at J; junction bases unmatched: 7. Germline CDR1 and CDR2: MNHEY and SVGEGT.

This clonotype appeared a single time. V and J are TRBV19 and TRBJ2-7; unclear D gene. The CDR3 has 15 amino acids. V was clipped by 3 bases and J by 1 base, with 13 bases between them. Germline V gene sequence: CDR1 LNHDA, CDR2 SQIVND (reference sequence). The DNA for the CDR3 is TGTGCCAGTAGTATTTCAAAGGGTTCGTCCTACGAGCAGTACTTC. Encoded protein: CASSISKGSSYEQYF.

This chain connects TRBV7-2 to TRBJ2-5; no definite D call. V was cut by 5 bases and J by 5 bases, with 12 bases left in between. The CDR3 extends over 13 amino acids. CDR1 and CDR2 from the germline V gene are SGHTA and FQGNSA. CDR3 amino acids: CASSLIGQETQYF. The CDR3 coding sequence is TGTGCCAGCAGCCTCATAGGGCAGGAGACCCAGTACTTC.

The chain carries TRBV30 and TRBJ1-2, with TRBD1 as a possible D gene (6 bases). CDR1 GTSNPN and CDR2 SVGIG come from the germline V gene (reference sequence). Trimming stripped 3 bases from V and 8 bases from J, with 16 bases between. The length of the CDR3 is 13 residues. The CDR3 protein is CAWSSRQAMGYTF. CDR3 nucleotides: TGTGCCTGGAGCTCTCGACAGGCAATGGGCTACACCTTC.

CDR3 bases: TGCAGTGCTAGAGATACACCCTACGAGCAGTACTTC. As protein: CSARDTPYEQYF. This chain uses TRBV20-1 with TRBJ2-7; no clear D. The CDR3 runs 12 residues. Trimming pared 0 bases from V and 2 bases from J, leaving 5 bases between. Germline-derived CDR1 and CDR2 are DFQATT and SNEGSKA (reference sequence).

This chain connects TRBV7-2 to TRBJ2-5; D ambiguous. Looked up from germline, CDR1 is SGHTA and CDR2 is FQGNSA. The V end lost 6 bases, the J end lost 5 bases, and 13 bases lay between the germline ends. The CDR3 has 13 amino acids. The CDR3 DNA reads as TGTGCCAGCAGGCGCGGCCTAATTGAGACCCAGTACTTC. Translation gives CASRRGLIETQYF. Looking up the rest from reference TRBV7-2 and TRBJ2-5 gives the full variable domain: GAGVSQSPSNKVTEKGKDVELRCDPISGHTALYWYRQSLGQGLEFLIYFQGNSAPDKSGLPSDRFSAERTGGSVSTLTIQRTQQEDSAVYLCASRRGLIETQYFGPGTRLLVL.

CDR3 DNA: TGTGCCAGCAGCCCCCCCCTCGCGGGGAACACCGGGGAGCTGTTTTTT. Encoded protein: CASSPPLAGNTGELFF. The chain uses TRBV7-6 and TRBJ2-2, with D perhaps matching TRBD2 (5 bases). The CDR3 length is 16 residues. V was trimmed by 5 bases and J by 1 base, leaving 14 bases between them. CDR1 and CDR2 from the germline V gene are SGHVS and FNYEAQ. Full variable domain (remainder filled in from reference TRBV7-6 and TRBJ2-2): GAGVSQSPRYKVTKRGQDVALRCDPISGHVSLYWYRQALGQGPEFLTYFNYEAQQDKSGLPNDRFSAERPEGSISTLTIQRTEQRDSAMYRCASSPPLAGNTGELFFGEGSRLTVL.

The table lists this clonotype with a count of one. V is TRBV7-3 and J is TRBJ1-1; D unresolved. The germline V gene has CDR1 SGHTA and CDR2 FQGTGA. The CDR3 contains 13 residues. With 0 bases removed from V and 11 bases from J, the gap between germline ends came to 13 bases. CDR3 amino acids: CASSLTGIGEAFF. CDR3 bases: TGTGCCAGCAGCTTAACTGGGATAGGTGAGGCTTTCTTT.

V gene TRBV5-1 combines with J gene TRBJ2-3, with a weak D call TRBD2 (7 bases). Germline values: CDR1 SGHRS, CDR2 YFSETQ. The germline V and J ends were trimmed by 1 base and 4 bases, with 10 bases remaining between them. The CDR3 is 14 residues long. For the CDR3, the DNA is TGCGCCAGCAGCTTGTCCGGGGGGCCAGATACGCAGTATTTT. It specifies CASSLSGGPDTQYF.

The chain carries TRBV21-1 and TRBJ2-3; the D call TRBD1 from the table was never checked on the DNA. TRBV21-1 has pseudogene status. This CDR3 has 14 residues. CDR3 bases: TGTGCCAGCAGCCCCCGACAGGGCACAGATACGCAGTATTTT. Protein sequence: CASSPRQGTDTQYF.

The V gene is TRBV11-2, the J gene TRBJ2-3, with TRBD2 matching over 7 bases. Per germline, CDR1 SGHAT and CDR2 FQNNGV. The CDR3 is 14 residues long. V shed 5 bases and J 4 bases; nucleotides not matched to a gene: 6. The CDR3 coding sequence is TGTGCCAGCAGCAATAGGGACTACTCAGATACGCAGTATTTT. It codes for CASSNRDYSDTQYF.

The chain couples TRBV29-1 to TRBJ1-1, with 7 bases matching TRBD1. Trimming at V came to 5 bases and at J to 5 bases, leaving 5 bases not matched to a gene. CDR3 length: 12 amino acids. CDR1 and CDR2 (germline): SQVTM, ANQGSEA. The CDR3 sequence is CSVTGDETEAFF. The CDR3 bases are TGCAGCGTTACAGGGGACGAGACTGAAGCTTTCTTT.

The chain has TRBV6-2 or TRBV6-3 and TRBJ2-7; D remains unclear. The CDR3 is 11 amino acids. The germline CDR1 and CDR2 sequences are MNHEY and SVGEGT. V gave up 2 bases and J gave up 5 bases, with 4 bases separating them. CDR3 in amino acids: CASSYVHEQYF. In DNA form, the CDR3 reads TGTGCCAGCAGTTACGTCCACGAGCAGTACTTC.

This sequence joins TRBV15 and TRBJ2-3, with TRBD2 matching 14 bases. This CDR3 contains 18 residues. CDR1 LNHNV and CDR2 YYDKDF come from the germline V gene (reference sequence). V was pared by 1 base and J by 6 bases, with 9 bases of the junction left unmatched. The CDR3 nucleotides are TGTGCCACCAGCAGAGCCAAGGGACTAGCGGGGGCAAGGGATACGCAGTATTTT. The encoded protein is CATSRAKGLAGARDTQYF.